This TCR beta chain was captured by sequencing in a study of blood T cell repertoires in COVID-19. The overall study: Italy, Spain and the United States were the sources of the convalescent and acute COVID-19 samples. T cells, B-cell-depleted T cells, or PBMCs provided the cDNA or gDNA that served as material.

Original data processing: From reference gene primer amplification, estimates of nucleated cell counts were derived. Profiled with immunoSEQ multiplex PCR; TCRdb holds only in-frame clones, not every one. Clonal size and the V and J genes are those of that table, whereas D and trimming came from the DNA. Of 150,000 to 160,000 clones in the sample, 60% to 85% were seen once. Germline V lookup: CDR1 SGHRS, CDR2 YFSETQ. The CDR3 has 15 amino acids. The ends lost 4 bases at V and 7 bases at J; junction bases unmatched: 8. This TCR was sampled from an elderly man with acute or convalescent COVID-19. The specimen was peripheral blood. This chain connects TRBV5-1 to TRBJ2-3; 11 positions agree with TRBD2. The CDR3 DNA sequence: TGCGCCAGCAGCGCGGGGACTAGCGGATCGAATACGCAGTATTTT. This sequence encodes CASSAGTSGSNTQYF.